This TCR beta chain was sequenced in a study of human T cells and chemical hapten exposure. This clonotype was found many times. Germline CDR1 and CDR2: MNHEY and SVGAGI. With 2 bases removed from V and 8 bases from J, the gap between germline ends came to 10 bases. The CDR3 loop spans 13 amino acids. Time point specified: pre-sensitization, week 0. Treatment of the sample: therapeutic diphenylcyclopropenone sensitization with weekly scalp DPC. One entry per CDR3 protein results from TCRdb running MiXCR on the RACE reads. The repertoire has roughly 120,000 distinct CDR3 sequences, about 13% of them found once; the top ten carry approximately 2.6%.

The genes are TRBV6-5 and TRBJ2-1, with D possibly being TRBD2 (5 bases). Source: whole blood, taken in connection with sensitization to the hapten diphenylcyclopropenone (DPC). The sequence was obtained from a woman aged 18-30 years with alopecia areata. Some clones in this sample may be carry-over from other donors' samples. In DNA form, the CDR3 reads TGTGCCAGCAGTTACGAGCGTAGCGATGAGCAGTTCTTC. Translating it yields CASSYERSDEQFF.